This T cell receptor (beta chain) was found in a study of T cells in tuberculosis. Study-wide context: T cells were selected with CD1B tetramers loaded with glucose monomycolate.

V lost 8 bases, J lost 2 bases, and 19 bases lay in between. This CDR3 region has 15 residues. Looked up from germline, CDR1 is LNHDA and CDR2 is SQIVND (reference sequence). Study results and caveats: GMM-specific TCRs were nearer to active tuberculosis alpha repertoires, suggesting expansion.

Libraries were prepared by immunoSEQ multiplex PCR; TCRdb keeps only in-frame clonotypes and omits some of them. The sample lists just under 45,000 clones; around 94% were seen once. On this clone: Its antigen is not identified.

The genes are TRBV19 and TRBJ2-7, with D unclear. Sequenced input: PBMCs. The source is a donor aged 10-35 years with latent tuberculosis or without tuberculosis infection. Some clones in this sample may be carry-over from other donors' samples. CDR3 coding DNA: TGTGCCAGTTCTCTATCTCTGGGCAGCACCTACGAGCAGTACTTC. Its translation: CASSLSLGSTYEQYF. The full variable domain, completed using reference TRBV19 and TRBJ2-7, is DGGITQSPKYLFRKEGQNVTLSCEQNLNHDAMYWYRQDPGQGLRLIYYSQIVNDFQKGDIAEGYSVSREKKESFPLTVTSAQKNPTAFYLCASSLSLGSTYEQYFGPGTRLTVT.